Each of the 24 T cell receptor beta chains below was sequenced from the same sample in a study of OX40 agonist ivuxolimab in advanced cancers. Libraries were made using the immunoSEQ multiplex PCR assay. TCRdb limited this immuneACCESS table to in-frame rearrangements with V and J called. A share of clones is missing; checked studies link under half to unresolved V genes, and the rest is unexplained. This sample is represented by about 130,000 clones; roughly 90% of them were singletons. Around 0.81% of the sample is in the top ten clones. The input for sequencing was CD4+ or CD8+ T cells sorted from blood, taken in a trial of the OX40 agonist ivuxolimab. These receptors all come from an adult with an advanced solid tumor such as melanoma, head and neck, liver or kidney cancer.

The chain joins TRBV10-1 to TRBJ2-7, with D possibly called TRBD1 or TRBD2 (6 bases each). Deletions cut 4 bases from V and 6 bases from J, with 19 bases between. The CDR3 runs 15 residues. CDR1 and CDR2 (germline): WNHNN, SYGVQD (reference sequence). CDR3 DNA sequence: TGCGCCAGCAGTGGGGGGCCTAGGGGAGGAGGCGAGCAGTACTTC. This encodes CASSGGPRGGGEQYF.

CDR3 residues: CASTGASGANVLTF. The CDR3 coding sequence is TGTGCCAGCACGGGGGCCTCTGGGGCCAACGTCCTGACTTTC. This sequence joins TRBV11-3 and TRBJ2-6; D may be TRBD1 or TRBD2 (6 bases each). This CDR3 is 14 amino acids long. CDR1 is SGHNT, CDR2 YENEEA, per germline. V lost 7 bases and J 0 bases, leaving 7 bases between the germline ends.

The gene calls are TRBV5-3 and TRBJ1-1; TRBD1 aligns across 7 bases. TRBV5-3 is noted as an ORF with a role that remains uncertain. The CDR3 covers 12 residues. V shed 8 bases and J 0 bases; nucleotides not matched to a gene: 1. The CDR3 sequence: CARGQMNTEAFF. The CDR3 coding sequence is TGTGCCAGGGGACAGATGAACACTGAAGCTTTCTTT.

V is TRBV18 and J is TRBJ1-1; the match to TRBD1 covers 7 bases. This CDR3 region has 19 residues. V gave up 5 bases and J gave up 0 bases; unmatched junction bases: 18. Germline V gene data show CDR1 as KGHSH and CDR2 as LQKENI. The CDR3 DNA reads TGTGCCAGCTCAATACTTCCCCCGGGACAGCCAACATTGAACACTGAAGCTTTCTTT. The encoded protein is CASSILPPGQPTLNTEAFF.

The chain combines TRBV28 with TRBJ1-2; 8 bases align to TRBD1. The trim removed 1 base at V and 8 bases at J, leaving 12 bases unmatched. CDR1 and CDR2 (germline): MDHEN, SYDVKM. The CDR3 totals 16 residues. The CDR3, as DNA: TGTGCCAGCAGTTTATTAACGACCTCTGGACAGGGCGGCTACACCTTC. Its translation: CASSLLTTSGQGGYTF.

This clone was observed a single time. The chain carries TRBV25-1 and TRBJ2-5; 14 nucleotides align to TRBD2. CDR3 length equals 15 residues. Unmatched junction bases numbered 2, after V lost 3 bases and J lost 5 bases. Germline assignment: CDR1 MGHDK and CDR2 SYGVNS. CDR3 loop: CASSEGLAGAETQYF. The CDR3 region has the DNA TGTGCCAGCAGTGAGGGACTAGCGGGAGCGGAGACCCAGTACTTC.

The chain couples TRBV27 to TRBJ2-7, with a weak D call TRBD2 (5 bases). This CDR3 comprises 17 residues. Trimming shortened V by 4 bases and J by 2 bases, and 21 bases separated the two germline ends. Per germline, CDR1 MNHEY and CDR2 SMNVEV (reference sequence). CDR3 loop: CASSSDLLAHDAYEQYF. In DNA form, the CDR3 reads TGTGCCAGCAGTTCCGACCTGCTAGCCCACGATGCCTACGAGCAGTACTTC.

This clone has only one observation. The gene calls are TRBV5-6 and TRBJ2-7, with 8 bases aligning to TRBD1. The V segment lost 1 base and the J segment 2 bases; nucleotides outside the gene matches: 2. CDR3 length equals 14 residues. Germline V gene sequence: CDR1 SGHDT, CDR2 YYEEEE. CDR3: CASSLLTGAYEQYF. In DNA form, the CDR3 reads TGTGCCAGCAGCTTGCTGACAGGGGCCTACGAGCAGTACTTC.

The CDR3 nucleotides read TGTGCCAGCAGCGGAACTAGCGGAACGAACACCGGGGAGCTGTTTTTT. This translates into CASSGTSGTNTGELFF. The chain recombines TRBV9 with TRBJ2-2, with 8 bases matching TRBD2. The CDR3 runs to 16 residues. Per germline, CDR1 SGDLS and CDR2 YYNGEE. V trimming: 3 bases; J trimming: 0 bases; junction bases outside the gene matches: 4.

The chain uses TRBV9 and TRBJ2-1, with 11 bases matching TRBD2. The V gene end was trimmed by 5 bases and the J gene end by 2 bases; junction bases not matched to a gene: 3. Germline lookup yields CDR1 SGDLS and CDR2 YYNGEE. This CDR3 comprises 15 residues. CDR3 sequence reads: CASSLTSGAYNEQFF. The CDR3 DNA reads as TGTGCCAGCAGTCTGACTAGCGGGGCCTACAATGAGCAGTTCTTC.

The chain links TRBV13 to TRBJ2-3; 7 nucleotides align to TRBD1. V was pared by 5 bases and J by 4 bases, with 9 bases of the junction left unmatched. Germline CDR1 PRHDT, CDR2 FYEKMQ (reference sequence). CDR3 length: 15 residues. CDR3 DNA: TGTGCCAGCAGCCCTAGGGGCAGGGGGTCAGATACGCAGTATTTT. This gives the protein CASSPRGRGSDTQYF.

The chain combines TRBV10-3 with TRBJ2-7; no clear D. V lost 0 bases to trimming and J lost 5 bases, with 8 bases between them. Germline CDR1 ENHRY, CDR2 SYGVKD. This CDR3 has 13 residues. The CDR3 loop reads CAISESNSNEQYF. The CDR3 coding sequence is TGTGCCATCAGTGAGTCTAATAGCAACGAGCAGTACTTC.

The chain recombines TRBV10-3 with TRBJ1-2; TRBD1 aligns across 10 bases. Germline V gene lookup returns CDR1 ENHRY and CDR2 SYGVKD. The CDR3 consists of 14 residues. After removal of 6 bases from V and 4 bases from J, the junction contained 5 bases not matched to a gene. In DNA form, the CDR3 reads TGTGCCATCAGGGGGACAGGGGTAGGCTATGGCTACACCTTC. Translation gives CAIRGTGVGYGYTF.

The chain couples TRBV19 to TRBJ2-1; D ambiguous. The CDR3 totals 13 residues. The germline V and J ends were trimmed by 5 bases and 7 bases, with 12 bases remaining between them. Germline loops: CDR1 LNHDA, CDR2 SQIVND (reference sequence). CDR3: CASSALTRNEQFF. In nucleotides, the CDR3 is TGTGCCAGTAGTGCCCTGACGAGGAATGAGCAGTTCTTC.

The gene calls are TRBV27 and TRBJ2-3, with 7 nucleotides matching TRBD2. This CDR3 has 16 amino acids. In germline, CDR1 is MNHEY, CDR2 SMNVEV (reference sequence). Unmatched junction bases numbered 9, after V lost 4 bases and J lost 2 bases. In nucleotides, the CDR3 is TGTGCCAGCAGTTCTCCCCCTAGCGGATCCACAGATACGCAGTATTTT. It codes for CASSSPPSGSTDTQYF.

The chain has TRBV18 and TRBJ2-1; 10 bases are shared with TRBD2. The CDR3 has 15 amino acids. Germline assignment: CDR1 KGHSH and CDR2 LQKENI. V gave up 6 bases and J gave up 7 bases; unmatched junction bases: 9. CDR3 sequence: CASSLALAGINEQFF. The DNA for the CDR3 is TGTGCCAGCTCGCTAGCACTAGCGGGAATAAATGAGCAGTTCTTC.

The J gene is TRBJ2-7, the V gene TRBV18; TRBD2 matches 8 bases. Trimming took 6 bases from V and 6 from J; bases not matched to a gene: 13. In germline, CDR1 is KGHSH, CDR2 LQKENI. The CDR3 is made up of 15 amino acids. CDR3: CASSQRGSAGVEQYF. CDR3 nucleotides: TGTGCCAGCTCCCAGCGGGGGTCAGCGGGAGTCGAGCAGTACTTC.

This chain connects TRBV6-1 to TRBJ2-7; 11 nucleotides agree with TRBD1. The CDR3 has 13 residues. In germline, CDR1 is MNHNS, CDR2 SASEGT. Losses at the gene ends were 10 bases for V and 5 bases for J; bases not matched to a gene: 7. CDR3 sequence reads: CATSGQGGHEQYF. The CDR3 DNA reads TGTGCCACCTCGGGACAGGGGGGCCACGAGCAGTACTTC.

This clone came up a few times. V is TRBV10-2 and J is TRBJ1-2; the D is unclear. The ends were cut back, 6 bases at V and 4 bases at J, with 12 bases in the middle. CDR3 length: 13 amino acids. In germline, CDR1 is WSHSY, CDR2 SAAADI. The CDR3 coding sequence is TGCGCCAGCAGGGGGAAAGAAACCTATGGCTACACCTTC. This encodes CASRGKETYGYTF.

The rearrangement uses TRBV14 and TRBJ2-4, with a weak D call TRBD2 (6 bases). In germline, CDR1 is SGHDN, CDR2 FVKESK. With 0 bases removed from V and 9 bases from J, the gap between germline ends came to 12 bases. This CDR3 spans 14 amino acids. This CDR3 is CASSQDWGDVIQYF. The CDR3, as DNA: TGTGCCAGCAGCCAAGATTGGGGGGACGTCATTCAGTACTTC.

V usage is TRBV5-6 and J usage is TRBJ2-6; D is unresolved. V dropped 2 bases and J dropped 0 bases, with 9 bases sitting between them. The germline CDR1 and CDR2 sequences are SGHDT and YYEEEE. The CDR3 is made up of 16 amino acids. CDR3 nucleotide sequence: TGTGCCAGCAGCTTATACAGCGTCTCTGGGGCCAACGTCCTGACTTTC. Protein: CASSLYSVSGANVLTF.

CDR3 sequence reads: CASSTGQAVLYNEQFF. For the CDR3, the DNA is TGTGCCAGCTCAACCGGACAGGCGGTTCTTTACAATGAGCAGTTCTTC. The rearrangement links TRBV18 to TRBJ2-1; 7 positions agree with TRBD1. This CDR3 contains 16 residues. Germline V lookup: CDR1 KGHSH, CDR2 LQKENI. Germline trimming cut 5 bases from V and 4 bases from J; bases unmatched to any gene: 11.

The chain employs TRBV7-3 and TRBJ2-1; D is unresolved. Germline V lookup: CDR1 SGHTA, CDR2 FQGTGA. This CDR3 is built from 12 residues. V dropped 2 bases and J dropped 7 bases, with 6 bases sitting between them. The CDR3 DNA reads as TGTGCCAGCAGCTTAGCAGAGAATGAGCAGTTCTTC. This codes for CASSLAENEQFF. Drawing the rest from reference TRBV7-3 and TRBJ2-1, the complete variable domain is GAGVSQTPSNKVTEKGKYVELRCDPISGHTALYWYRQSLGQGPEFLIYFQGTGAADDSGLPNDRFFAVRPEGSVSTLKIQRTERGDSAVYLCASSLAENEQFFGPGTRLTVL.

CDR3 sequence (DNA): TGTGCCAGCAGCTTAGCCCGACCATGGACAGATTTTACCTACGAGCAGTACTTC. Translation: CASSLARPWTDFTYEQYF. The rearrangement links TRBV7-6 to TRBJ2-7; a weak D match, TRBD1 (6 bases). The CDR3 length is 18 residues. Trimming removed 0 bases from V and 2 bases from J, with 20 bases in between. Germline CDR1 and CDR2: SGHVS and FNYEAQ.